This T cell receptor beta chain derives from a study of cytomegalovirus exposure and HLA in healthy donors (dated by TCRdb to about 2017). Looking at the study overall: An earlier analysis of approximately 600 of the donors reported 250 to 300 Gb of sequence data and 100 million to 130 million unique TCR beta sequences from about 180 million T cells. About 280 gigabases of sequencing data and 70 million to 95 million unique TCR sequences made up an early release that covered several hundred HLA-typed donors. Of the roughly 400 genotyped donors, about 80% fell in the genetic ancestry cluster associated with self-reported Caucasian donors. The study aimed to test whether signatures of past pathogen exposure could be identified by cataloging public T cell receptors. The T cell repertoires of several hundred subjects were profiled by immunosequencing and related to cytomegalovirus serostatus. Along with the roughly 670-subject first cohort, a separate validation cohort of over a hundred different subjects was used. To predict cytomegalovirus infection status, the study combined high-throughput TCR immunosequencing, statistical association of individual TCRs with disease status, and machine learning. A later analysis re-examined previously published TCR beta repertoires from 610 or so donors and added high-resolution HLA genotyping to investigate patterns of TCR occurrence. Rather than using new phenotypic data, the later analysis identified candidate immune exposures from TCR beta sequences and from how often those sequences occurred across donors. An earlier analysis of 587 of the donors used high-throughput TCR beta sequencing to judge whether each TCR beta V gene segment behaved as functional or pseudogenic. Donor age, sex, ethnicity and CMV serostatus were collected together with the repertoire data. Genome-wide SNP genotypes for about three fifths of the roughly 670 donors were used in a later genetic analysis, which treated that subset as a discovery cohort. All discovery cohort repertoires had been generated using a single sequencing platform. HLA typing included class I and class II loci at four-digit resolution. Typing coverage differed by locus: A, B, C, DRB1 and DQB1 were typed in roughly 620-630 donors, DQA1 in 500 to 550, DPA1 in 600 to 610, and DPB1 in just under 490. About five DR-DQ haplotypes were handled as single units for association and clustering because linkage in the cohort was strong. Among some 400 genotyped donors of the cohort, an average of 235,054 unique TCR beta nucleotide sequences were sequenced per donor, around a sixth of them non-productive. The full study reports these points: In vitro tests confirmed that three of the cytomegalovirus-associated TCR beta chains recognize cytomegalovirus antigens. A further reported finding was that TCR beta sequences accurately predicted the HLA-A and HLA-B alleles for most subjects in the first cohort. Because counts were too low, 15 to 20 rarely observed V segments, including chromosome 9 orphons, were left out of the earlier analysis of 587 of the donors. In a later genetic analysis, fewer N-insertions in productive TCRs were reported among donors in an Asian-associated ancestry cluster than the approximately 670-donor mean. Linkage disequilibrium might explain the correlated functional status among segregating V segments, but an unknown experimental factor could not be excluded. While some public TCRs were present in many individuals, most TCR sequences turned up only very rarely across donors. Broadly in line with IMGT annotations, most TCR beta V segments showed up in productive rearrangements about 87% or about 30% of the time in an earlier analysis of several hundred of the donors. The cohort was sequenced for TCR beta chains only, and without alpha or paired-chain data the features that could be detected were limited. Several of the top co-occurrence clusters appeared to be linked to parvovirus B19, influenza, CMV and Epstein-Barr virus, according to a later analysis. According to a later analysis, TCR association rates differed among HLA loci, with DRB1 alleles showing the most associated TCRs and HLA-C alleles showing the fewest. When HLA alleles, especially DR and DQ, strongly co-occurred, attributing TCR associations to individual alleles was difficult. In the study, some 160 TCR beta chains were listed as associated with cytomegalovirus. At a false discovery rate of 0.05, a later analysis linked around 15,000 TCR beta sequences to specific HLA alleles. In a later analysis, most CMV-associated TCR beta chains were found to appear HLA-restricted, with HLA associations seemingly driven largely by CMV exposure. HLA typing was unavailable for some donors at each locus, so association tests used only the typed subset. An association between a missense DCLRE1C variant and V-gene and J-gene trimming of TCR beta chains was found in a later genetic analysis and replicated in an independent cohort. In a later analysis, HLA-associated TCR beta chains showed more clonal expansion and lower generation probabilities than non-associated chains that were equally common. The presence/absence analyses assumed that sequencing depth was roughly uniform across donors, and that assumption may not be true. A cluster of highly shared sequence variants was judged likely to be a technical artifact of the sequencing pipeline. Cytomegalovirus status was reported to be diagnosed by the classifier with high specificity and sensitivity in both the original and validation cohorts. It was suggested by the authors that the approach could potentially be generalized to other disease states and immunological phenotypes. Immune exposure information for the cohort was limited to CMV serostatus.

Worth noting for this clone: Its antigen remains unidentified. One base away there is no much larger clone; base qualities are not given.

The cohort comprised approximately 700 healthy bone marrow donors. All cohort members were sampled while nominally healthy, although unrecorded immune exposures were likely present. The donor was CMV seronegative and belonged to the group of approximately 320 seronegative cohort members. A peripheral blood sample was collected from each donor, and TCR beta sequencing was performed on peripheral blood mononuclear cells. Genomic DNA was extracted from the blood cell samples with the Qiagen DNeasy Blood Extraction Kit. Library preparation employed the immunoSEQ multiplex PCR assay. For the multiplex PCR, a mixture combining 60 forward primers for TCR Vbeta segments and 13 reverse primers for TCR Jbeta segments was used. The CDR3 region of rearranged TCR beta genes was amplified from genomic DNA by a multiplex PCR assay. The amplified TCR beta libraries were sequenced on the Illumina HiSeq System as 87-base-pair reads. In the authors' own workflow: A later analysis counted about 80 million unique TCR beta chains across the 670 or so repertoires, and 10 million to 11 million of these chains were shared by at least two donors. To remove PCR and sequencing errors, raw reads were error-corrected and collapsed into unique sequences using a nearest-neighbor algorithm that merged closely related sequences. V, D and J gene segments were assigned by aligning CDR3 sequences to IMGT reference sequences. For a sequence to be retained, a match of at least six nucleotides was required to both a V gene segment and a J gene segment. A rearrangement counted as productive if the CDR3 had no stop codons and remained in frame with V and J, and every other rearrangement counted as non-productive. Following IMGT convention, CDR3 was defined as the stretch from the second conserved V-encoded cysteine to the conserved J-encoded phenylalanine. The earlier analysis of about 590 of the donors excluded sequences that lacked an unambiguous match to a single V gene segment. In an earlier analysis of approximately 610 of the donors, V segments were called functional above 56.7% productive rearrangements and were called segregating when the between-donor standard deviation exceeded 5%. A statistical classification framework was built to diagnose cytomegalovirus status from the catalog of TCR beta chain sequences. In a later analysis, TCR nucleotide sequences were compared against IMGT/GENE-DB human TR gene sequences so that V and J genes could be assigned. In a later analysis, CDR3 sequences and most-parsimonious VDJ recombination scenarios were assigned using the TCRdist pipeline. In a later analysis, every TCR beta chain was defined by the combination of its CDR3 amino acid sequence and its V-gene family, and reads without a unique V-gene family were dropped. A later analysis removed roughly 590 highly shared, low-generation-probability nucleotide sequences to deal with suspected cross-contamination and a sequencing artifact. A later analysis calculated a clonal expansion index for each public chain from normalized within-repertoire ranks of inferred template counts. In a later analysis, generation probabilities were computed with a VDJ recombination model fitted to out-of-frame rearrangements, and the resulting probabilities were checked against IGoR. Hypergeometric tests were used in a later analysis to score TCR-TCR, TCR-HLA and TCR-CMV co-occurrence, with a repertoire-size bias correction applied to the TCR pairs. A later analysis estimated false discovery rates by permuting HLA or CMV assignments 20 times. In a later analysis, co-occurring TCRs were grouped using DBSCAN, and TCRdist sequence similarity was added for clustering within HLA-allele-positive subsets. Repertoires with fewer than 30,000 or more than 120,000 public chains were left out of co-occurrence clustering, as were about 5 repertoires with anomalous nucleotide sharing. Held by TCRdb, this immuneACCESS table contains in-frame sequences only and omits some clones. Under half of the omission traces to an unresolved V gene where checked; the cause of the rest is unknown. The V and J calls and clone size were taken over from that table, and D and trimming were inferred from the DNA. For this sample there are some 110,000 clones; about 80% appear just once. The ten largest make up about 2.2% of the sample.

The material sequenced was PBMCs. The sequence was obtained from a man aged 30 to 39 in good health and CMV-seronegative.

The CDR3 loop reads CASSETPLSEKYF. The nucleotides read TGTGCCAGCAGCGAAACCCCCCTTTCGGAGAAGTACTTC. This chain is built from TRBV7-3 and TRBJ2-7, with the D gene call left open. Measured from the cysteine to the phenylalanine, the CDR3 is 13 residues long. This entry keeps only the CDR3 DNA: 39 bases, framed from base 1. V sheds 5 bases and J sheds 11 bases, leaving 19 bases between their ends. The germline V gene gives CDR1 as SGHTA and CDR2 as FQGTGA.